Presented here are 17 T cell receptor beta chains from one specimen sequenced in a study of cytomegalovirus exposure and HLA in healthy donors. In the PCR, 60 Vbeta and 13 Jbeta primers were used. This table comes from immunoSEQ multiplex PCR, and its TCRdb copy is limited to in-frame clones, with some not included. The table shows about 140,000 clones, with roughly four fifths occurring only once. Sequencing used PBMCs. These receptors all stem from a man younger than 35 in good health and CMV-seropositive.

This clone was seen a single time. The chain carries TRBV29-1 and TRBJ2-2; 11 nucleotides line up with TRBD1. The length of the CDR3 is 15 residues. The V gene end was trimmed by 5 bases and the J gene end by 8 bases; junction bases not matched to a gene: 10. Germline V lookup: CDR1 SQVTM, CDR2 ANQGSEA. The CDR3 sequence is CSVYGTGGLAGELFF. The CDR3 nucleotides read TGCAGCGTTTACGGGACAGGGGGTTTAGCAGGGGAGCTGTTTTTT.

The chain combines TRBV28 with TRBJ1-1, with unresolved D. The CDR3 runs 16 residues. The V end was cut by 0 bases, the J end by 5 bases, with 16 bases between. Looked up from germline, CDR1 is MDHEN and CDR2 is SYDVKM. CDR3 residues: CASSLWRAMAGTEAFF. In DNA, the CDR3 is TGTGCCAGCAGTTTATGGAGGGCCATGGCGGGGACTGAAGCTTTCTTT.

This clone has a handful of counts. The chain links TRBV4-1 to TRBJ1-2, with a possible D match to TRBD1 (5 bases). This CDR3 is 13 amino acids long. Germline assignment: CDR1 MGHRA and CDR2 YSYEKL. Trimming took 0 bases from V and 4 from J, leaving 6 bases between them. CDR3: CASSQDGGYGYTF. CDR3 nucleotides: TGCGCCAGCAGCCAAGACGGGGGCTATGGCTACACCTTC.

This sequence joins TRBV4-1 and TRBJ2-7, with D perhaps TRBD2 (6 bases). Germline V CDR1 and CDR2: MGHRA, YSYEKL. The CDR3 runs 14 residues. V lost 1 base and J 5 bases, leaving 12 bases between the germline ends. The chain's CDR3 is CASSQAGATHEQYF. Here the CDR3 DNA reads TGCGCCAGCAGCCAAGCGGGAGCGACGCACGAGCAGTACTTC.

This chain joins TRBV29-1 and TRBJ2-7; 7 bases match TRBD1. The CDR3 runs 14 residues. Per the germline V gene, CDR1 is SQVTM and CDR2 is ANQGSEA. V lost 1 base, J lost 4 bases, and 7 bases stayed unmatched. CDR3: CSVEGRGTEYEQYF. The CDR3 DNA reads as TGCAGCGTTGAAGGGCGTGGGACAGAGTACGAGCAGTACTTC.

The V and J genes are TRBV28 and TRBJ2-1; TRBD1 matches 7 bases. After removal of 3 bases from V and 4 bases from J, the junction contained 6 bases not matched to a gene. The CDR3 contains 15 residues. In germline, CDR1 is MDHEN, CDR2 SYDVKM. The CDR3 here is CASSLVPGGYNEQFF. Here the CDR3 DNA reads TGTGCCAGCAGTTTGGTGCCAGGGGGTTACAATGAGCAGTTCTTC.

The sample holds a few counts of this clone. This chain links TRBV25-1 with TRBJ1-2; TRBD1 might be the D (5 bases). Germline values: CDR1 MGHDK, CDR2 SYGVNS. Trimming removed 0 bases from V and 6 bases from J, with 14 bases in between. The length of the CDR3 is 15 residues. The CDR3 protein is CASSEYIGDSHGYTF. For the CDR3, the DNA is TGTGCCAGCAGTGAATATATCGGGGACTCCCATGGCTACACCTTC.

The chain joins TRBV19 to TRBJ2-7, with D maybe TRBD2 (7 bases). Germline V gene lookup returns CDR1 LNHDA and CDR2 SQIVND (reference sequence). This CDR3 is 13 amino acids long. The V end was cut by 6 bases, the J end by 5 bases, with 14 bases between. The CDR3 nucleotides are TGTGCCAGTAGAAGGGGGGGGGCAAACGAGCAGTACTTC. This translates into CASRRGGANEQYF. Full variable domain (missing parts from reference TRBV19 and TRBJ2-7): DGGITQSPKYLFRKEGQNVTLSCEQNLNHDAMYWYRQDPGQGLRLIYYSQIVNDFQKGDIAEGYSVSREKKESFPLTVTSAQKNPTAFYLCASRRGGANEQYFGPGTRLTVT.

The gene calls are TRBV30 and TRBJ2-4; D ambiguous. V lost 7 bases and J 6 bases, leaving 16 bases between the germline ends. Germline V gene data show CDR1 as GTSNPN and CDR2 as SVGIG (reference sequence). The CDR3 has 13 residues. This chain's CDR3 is CAFLRQLTNIQYF. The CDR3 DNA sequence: TGTGCCTTTCTCCGTCAACTAACAAACATTCAGTACTTC. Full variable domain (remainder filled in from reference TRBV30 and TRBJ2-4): SQTIHQWPATLVQPVGSPLSLECTVEGTSNPNLYWYRQAAGRGLQLLFYSVGIGQISSEVPQNLSASRPQDRQFILSSKKLLLSDSGFYLCAFLRQLTNIQYFGAGTRLSVL.

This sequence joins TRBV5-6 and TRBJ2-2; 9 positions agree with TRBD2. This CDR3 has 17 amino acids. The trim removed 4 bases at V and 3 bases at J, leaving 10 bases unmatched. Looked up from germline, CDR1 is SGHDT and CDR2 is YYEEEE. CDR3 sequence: CASSTGAGGPDTGELFF. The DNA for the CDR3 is TGTGCCAGCAGCACGGGGGCGGGAGGGCCTGACACCGGGGAGCTGTTTTTT.

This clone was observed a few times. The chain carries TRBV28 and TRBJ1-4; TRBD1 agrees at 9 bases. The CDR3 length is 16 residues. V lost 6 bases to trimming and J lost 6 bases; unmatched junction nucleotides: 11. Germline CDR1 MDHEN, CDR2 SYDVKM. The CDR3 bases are TGTGCCAGCAGGCCTGATGACGGGACAGGGTATGAAAAACTGTTTTTT. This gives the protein CASRPDDGTGYEKLFF.

The CDR3 protein is CASGTGYNEQFF. The CDR3, as DNA: TGTGCCAGCGGGACTGGCTACAATGAGCAGTTCTTC. The genes are TRBV6-1 and TRBJ2-1; possibly TRBD2 for D (6 bases). Germline V gene data show CDR1 as MNHNS and CDR2 as SASEGT. There are 12 residues in the CDR3. V was shortened by 8 bases and J by 3 bases, with 8 bases between the two germline ends.

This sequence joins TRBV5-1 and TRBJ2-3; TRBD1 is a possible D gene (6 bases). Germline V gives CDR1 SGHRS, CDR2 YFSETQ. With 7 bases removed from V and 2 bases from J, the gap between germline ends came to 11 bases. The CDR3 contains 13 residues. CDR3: CASRTADTDTQYF. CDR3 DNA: TGCGCCAGCCGGACAGCCGACACAGATACGCAGTATTTT.

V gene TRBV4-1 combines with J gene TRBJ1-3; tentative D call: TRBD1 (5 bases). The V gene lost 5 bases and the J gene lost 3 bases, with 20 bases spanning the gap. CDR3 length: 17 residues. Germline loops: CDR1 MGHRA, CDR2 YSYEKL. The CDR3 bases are TGCGCCAGCAGCTCACCCGGCCGGGGGAGAAGTGGAAACACCATATATTTT. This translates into CASSSPGRGRSGNTIYF.

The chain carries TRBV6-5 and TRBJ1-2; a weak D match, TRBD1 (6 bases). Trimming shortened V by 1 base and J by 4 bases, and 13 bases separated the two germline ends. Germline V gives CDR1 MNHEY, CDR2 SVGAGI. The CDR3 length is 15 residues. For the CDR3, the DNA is TGTGCCAGCAGTTACTACGAGGGGGTGGGCTATGGCTACACCTTC. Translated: CASSYYEGVGYGYTF.

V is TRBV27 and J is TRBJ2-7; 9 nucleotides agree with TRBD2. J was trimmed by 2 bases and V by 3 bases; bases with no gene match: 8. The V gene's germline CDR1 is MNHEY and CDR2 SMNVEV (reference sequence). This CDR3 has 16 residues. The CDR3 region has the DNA TGTGCCAGCAGTTTCCTCCCCAAGCGGGAGGCCTACGAGCAGTACTTC. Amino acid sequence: CASSFLPKREAYEQYF.

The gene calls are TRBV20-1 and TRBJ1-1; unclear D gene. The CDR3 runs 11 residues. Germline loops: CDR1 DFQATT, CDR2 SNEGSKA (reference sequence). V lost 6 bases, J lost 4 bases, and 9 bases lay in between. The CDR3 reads CSAGGITEAFF. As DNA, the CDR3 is TGCAGTGCGGGAGGGATCACTGAAGCTTTCTTT.